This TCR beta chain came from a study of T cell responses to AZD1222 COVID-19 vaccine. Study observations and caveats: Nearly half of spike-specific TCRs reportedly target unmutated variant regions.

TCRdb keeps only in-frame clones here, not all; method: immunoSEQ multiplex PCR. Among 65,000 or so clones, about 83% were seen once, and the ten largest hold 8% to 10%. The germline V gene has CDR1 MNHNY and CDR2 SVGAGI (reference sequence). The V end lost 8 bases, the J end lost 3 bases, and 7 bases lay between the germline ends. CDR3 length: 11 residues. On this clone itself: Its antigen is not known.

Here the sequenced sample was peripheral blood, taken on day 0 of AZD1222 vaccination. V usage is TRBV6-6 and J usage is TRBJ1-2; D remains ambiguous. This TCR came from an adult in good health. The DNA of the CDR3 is TGTGCCAGCCTCCGAGACTATGGCTACACCTTC. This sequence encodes CASLRDYGYTF.